Included here is one T cell receptor (beta chain) sequence, with context. The target of this receptor is not known. There are no base qualities to consult, and no much larger clone falls within one base. For CDR1 and CDR2, the germline V gene lists MGHRA and YSYEKL. Trimming takes 4 bases off V and 4 bases off J; junction bases not matched to a gene: 7. Its CDR3 holds 14 amino acids, cysteine through phenylalanine. Of the read, only the CDR3 DNA is kept; its 42 bases are in frame from base 1. This entry is derived from a study of CD8+ T cells in alopecia areata listed by TCRdb under 2018. Concerning the study at large: The treated patients took part in an open-label pilot trial in which moderate-to-severe alopecia areata was treated with oral tofacitinib at 5 to 10 mg twice daily. Disease severity in treated patients was measured with the SALT score, which quantifies the percentage of affected scalp surface area. TCRbeta CDR3 regions were amplified by immunoSEQ multiplex PCR using 35 Vbeta forward and 13 Jbeta reverse primers. In both human patients and the C3H/HeJ mouse model, the study applied high-throughput TCRbeta sequencing to look at T cell clonal expansion in alopecia areata. Patients received tofacitinib for 6 to 18 months and were then followed off drug for 6 months to check for delayed response and recurrence. RNA came from the PAXgene miRNA kit for fixed scalp, the miRNeasy kit for PBMCs, and the RNeasy kit for mouse skin. Clonality in the scalp was compared among normal scalp (n=4), patchy alopecia areata scalp (n=8), and alopecia totalis/universalis scalp (n=8). Human TCRbeta sequencing covered scalp tissue and sorted CD4+ and CD8+ peripheral blood T cells from patchy and totalis/universalis alopecia areata patients and healthy controls. Biopsies were taken from tofacitinib-treated patients at baseline and at 4 and 24 weeks of treatment, and a later scalp biopsy was taken in several of the tofacitinib-treated patients.

Libraries were built with the immunoSEQ multiplex PCR assay. RNA was extracted from all samples and reverse transcribed into cDNA as template for TCR sequencing. SuperScript III was used for first-strand cDNA synthesis, primed with a 2:1 mix of oligo-dT and random hexamers. A synthetic immune receptor repertoire was used to measure amplification bias, and any remaining bias was corrected computationally. As for how the authors treated the data: After raw reads were preprocessed to remove errors, the CDR3 was defined following IMGT conventions as running from the conserved cysteine to phenylalanine. Clonality was computed by normalizing Shannon entropy by log2 of the number of productive unique TCRs and subtracting the result from 1. Whether scalp clones were CD4 or CD8 was inferred by matching scalp TCRbeta sequences against CD4 and CD8 repertoires sorted from blood. The source is immuneACCESS, and TCRdb retained only in-frame sequences with V and J called. Part of the clones is not carried over; for the studies checked, unresolved V genes explain less than half of this, and the remainder is unexplained. For V, J and clone size, that table is used; D and trimming come from the DNA. The sample data list some 80,000 clones, and approximately 64% of these were observed just once. Jointly, the top ten make up about 25% of the sample.

The meaning of the sample's time point label: roughly 24 weeks on oral tofacitinib. The label giving this sample's treatment or condition can be read as: oral pan-JAK inhibitor, 5-10 mg twice daily. From alopecia areata patients, peripheral blood was collected along with lesional scalp punch biopsies. PBMCs were isolated by density centrifugation and stained for CD3, CD4 and CD8, and CD4+ and CD8+ T cells were sorted on a FACSAria. What the authors observed across the whole study: During tofacitinib treatment, many expanded lesional clones remained in scalp and blood, and this persistence may partly explain relapse after treatment is stopped. Scalp TCR repertoire analysis is complicated because resident alphabeta T cells in normal human skin are also sequenced, whereas mouse skin is dominated by gammadelta T cells. Because the treated cohort was small and had only one nonresponder, larger studies are needed to examine links between baseline CD8+ expansion and response. Compared with mice, TCR sequences shared between patients were less clear, possibly partly because of HLA diversity across the patient population. With tofacitinib, both scalp clonality and the number of expanded CD8+ clones among the top 100 scalp clones went down significantly. Lesional scalp, especially in alopecia totalis/universalis, showed higher clonality and more expanded CD8+ clones than normal scalp, suggesting antigenic drive.

Specimen: CD8+ T cells sorted from blood, collected at week 24, from a patient treated with tofacitinib. The receptor comes from a human donor with alopecia areata. The rearranged segments are TRBV4-1 and TRBJ2-7; TRBD2 fits 7 bases in the junction. The nucleotide sequence reads as follows: TGCGCCAGCAGCCCACTGGCGGGAGAATACGAGCAGTACTTC. This is translated as CASSPLAGEYEQYF.